Listed below are T cell receptor beta chains from one sample, sequenced in a study of multiple sclerosis patients with progressive multifocal leukoencephalopathy. Repertoires were generated with immunoSEQ multiplex PCR, while TCRdb's copy carries only in-frame clones and drops some. The sample holds under 35,000 clones, 80% to 95% seen once. Specimen: PBMCs. The source of these receptors is a man aged 25-45 years with multiple sclerosis. CDR3s include the opening cysteine and the closing phenylalanine or tryptophan. The order of the fields is clone size, D gene, V gene, J gene, CDR3 protein, CDR3 DNA. A D gene is named only where the DNA matches it firmly. Size is omitted from some rows. Given values are once, few, many or a class for expanded clones.

abundance: .; d_gene: .; v_gene: TRBV18; j_gene: TRBJ2-1; CDR3aa: CASSSRNENEQFF; CDR3nt: TGTGCCAGCTCCAGTAGGAATGAAAATGAGCAGTTCTTC
abundance: .; d_gene: .; v_gene: TRBV27; j_gene: TRBJ1-6; CDR3aa: CASSLGVSSYNSPLHF; CDR3nt: TGTGCCAGCAGTTTAGGTGTTAGCTCCTATAATTCACCCCTCCACTTT
abundance: .; d_gene: .; v_gene: TRBV9; j_gene: TRBJ2-3; CDR3aa: CASSVLDLTYTQYF; CDR3nt: TGTGCCAGCAGCGTATTAGATCTCACGTATACGCAGTATTTT
abundance: once; d_gene: .; v_gene: TRBV27; j_gene: TRBJ1-5; CDR3aa: CASSLIGGLDQPQHF; CDR3nt: TGTGCCAGCAGTTTAATCGGGGGGTTGGATCAGCCCCAGCATTTT
abundance: .; d_gene: .; v_gene: TRBV2; j_gene: TRBJ2-1; CDR3aa: CASSEGDLLYNEQFF; CDR3nt: TGTGCCAGCAGTGAGGGGGACCTCCTATACAATGAGCAGTTCTTC
abundance: .; d_gene: .; v_gene: TRBV10-3; j_gene: TRBJ2-3; CDR3aa: CAISVTGSPSPTDTQYF; CDR3nt: TGTGCCATCAGTGTGACCGGGTCTCCTTCCCCCACAGATACGCAGTATTTT
abundance: .; d_gene: TRBD2; v_gene: TRBV11-3; j_gene: TRBJ2-5; CDR3aa: CASSPLAGVWETQYF; CDR3nt: TGTGCCAGCAGCCCCCTAGCGGGAGTGTGGGAGACCCAGTACTTC
abundance: .; d_gene: TRBD1; v_gene: TRBV7-9; j_gene: TRBJ1-2; CDR3aa: CASSSGGGTGYGYTF; CDR3nt: TGTGCCAGCAGCTCCGGGGGGGGGACAGGTTATGGCTACACCTTC
abundance: .; d_gene: .; v_gene: TRBV6-4; j_gene: TRBJ2-1; CDR3aa: CASSKSSDRPYNEQFF; CDR3nt: TGTGCCAGCAGCAAATCTAGCGACAGGCCCTACAATGAGCAGTTCTTC
abundance: .; d_gene: .; v_gene: TRBV9; j_gene: TRBJ2-7; CDR3aa: CASSVGVTFYEQYF; CDR3nt: TGTGCCAGCAGCGTAGGGGTCACCTTCTACGAGCAGTACTTC
abundance: .; d_gene: .; v_gene: TRBV11-2; j_gene: TRBJ2-5; CDR3aa: CASSLTPNQETQYF; CDR3nt: TGTGCCAGCAGCTTAACCCCGAACCAAGAGACCCAGTACTTC
abundance: .; d_gene: .; v_gene: TRBV27; j_gene: TRBJ1-6; CDR3aa: CASTPRRDAKSSYNSPLHF; CDR3nt: TGTGCCAGCACCCCCAGGAGGGACGCCAAGAGCTCCTATAATTCACCCCTCCACTTT
abundance: .; d_gene: .; v_gene: TRBV7-9; j_gene: TRBJ1-5; CDR3aa: CASSLGEGNQPQHF; CDR3nt: TGTGCCAGCAGCTTAGGGGAAGGCAATCAGCCCCAGCATTTT
abundance: .; d_gene: .; v_gene: TRBV30; j_gene: TRBJ2-5; CDR3aa: CAWSVRERETQYF; CDR3nt: TGTGCCTGGAGTGTAAGGGAGCGAGAGACCCAGTACTTC
abundance: .; d_gene: TRBD1; v_gene: TRBV7-2; j_gene: TRBJ2-3; CDR3aa: CASTIPTGADTQYF; CDR3nt: TGTGCCAGCACAATACCGACAGGGGCGGATACGCAGTATTTT
abundance: .; d_gene: TRBD2; v_gene: TRBV19; j_gene: TRBJ2-1; CDR3aa: CASSWTSGMNEQFF; CDR3nt: TGTGCCAGTAGTTGGACTAGCGGGATGAATGAGCAGTTCTTC
abundance: .; d_gene: TRBD1; v_gene: TRBV4-1; j_gene: TRBJ2-5; CDR3aa: CASSSRQGARETQYF; CDR3nt: TGCGCCAGCAGCTCACGACAGGGGGCGAGAGAGACCCAGTACTTC
abundance: .; d_gene: TRBD1; v_gene: TRBV9; j_gene: TRBJ1-4; CDR3aa: CASSPPGGFWTNEKLFF; CDR3nt: TGTGCCAGCAGCCCTCCAGGGGGCTTCTGGACTAATGAAAAACTGTTTTTT
abundance: .; d_gene: TRBD1; v_gene: TRBV7-9; j_gene: TRBJ1-5; CDR3aa: CASSTTGGYSPQHF; CDR3nt: TGTGCCAGCAGCACGACAGGGGGATATTCGCCCCAGCATTTT
abundance: .; d_gene: .; v_gene: TRBV6-5; j_gene: TRBJ1-2; CDR3aa: CASSSKGYTF; CDR3nt: TGTGCCAGCTCCTCCAAGGGCTACACCTTC
abundance: .; d_gene: .; v_gene: TRBV19; j_gene: TRBJ2-4; CDR3aa: CASSIASYPKNIQYF; CDR3nt: TGTGCCAGTAGTATAGCCTCCTACCCAAAAAACATTCAGTACTTC
abundance: .; d_gene: .; v_gene: TRBV4-1; j_gene: TRBJ2-1; CDR3aa: CASSQDEVRGDEQFF; CDR3nt: TGCGCCAGCAGCCAAGATGAAGTCAGGGGCGATGAGCAGTTCTTC
abundance: .; d_gene: .; v_gene: TRBV18; j_gene: TRBJ1-1; CDR3aa: CASSSRADTEAFF; CDR3nt: TGTGCCAGCTCATCCAGGGCAGACACTGAAGCTTTCTTT
abundance: .; d_gene: .; v_gene: TRBV7-9; j_gene: TRBJ1-1; CDR3aa: CASSLKGSGGDTEAFF; CDR3nt: TGTGCCAGCAGCTTAAAGGGGTCGGGGGGAGACACTGAAGCTTTCTTT
abundance: .; d_gene: .; v_gene: TRBV4-3; j_gene: TRBJ2-4; CDR3aa: CASSQGSREKNIQYF; CDR3nt: TGCGCCAGCAGCCAAGGATCGAGGGAGAAAAACATTCAGTACTTC